The 21 T cell receptor beta chains below come from one sample, sequenced in a study of T cells after yellow fever vaccination. TCRdb called the 5' RACE reads again in MiXCR, with one record for every CDR3 protein. The sample carries 500,000 to 650,000 distinct CDR3 sequences, approximately 13% recorded once. The sample was PBMCs, taken on the day of the yellow fever booster vaccination. All receptors derive from a man younger than 40 who received the YFV17D yellow fever vaccine.

For the CDR3, the DNA is TGTGCCAGCAGTAGAAGGAGCTCCTACGAGCAGTACTTC. Its protein product is CASSRRSSYEQYF. The chain uses TRBV7-2 and TRBJ2-7, with D uncertain. The CDR3 is 13 residues long. Germline values: CDR1 SGHTA, CDR2 FQGNSA. V was cut by 6 bases and J by 0 bases, with 9 bases left in between.

This clonotype turned up a few times. The V gene is TRBV24-1, the J gene TRBJ2-1, with 9 bases lining up with TRBD1. The CDR3 runs 14 residues. In germline, CDR1 is KGHDR, CDR2 SFDVKD. J gave up 4 bases and V 6 bases, and 3 bases lay outside the gene matches. CDR3 residues: CATSPGTGYNEQFF. The CDR3 bases are TGTGCCACCAGTCCTGGGACAGGGTACAATGAGCAGTTCTTC.

This clonotype was seen repeatedly, ten times or more. This sequence joins TRBV12-3 or TRBV12-4 and TRBJ1-2, with D unresolved. The V gene lost 6 bases and the J gene lost 3 bases, with 11 bases spanning the gap. The CDR3 is 13 amino acids. The CDR3 bases are TGTGCCAGCAGCCCCGGCAGGCACTATGGCTACACCTTC. As protein: CASSPGRHYGYTF.

This clonotype was detected once. V and J are TRBV7-2 and TRBJ2-3; the D gene could be TRBD1 or TRBD2 (5 bases each). Trimming shortened V by 5 bases and J by 6 bases, and 12 bases separated the two germline ends. The CDR3 runs 13 residues. In germline, CDR1 is SGHTA, CDR2 FQGNSA. The CDR3 loop reads CASSPLWGDTQYF. DNA for the CDR3: TGTGCCAGCAGCCCCCTTTGGGGGGATACGCAGTATTTT.

This clonotype occurred once. The chain couples TRBV20-1 to TRBJ1-5; D gene unclear. The length of the CDR3 is 13 residues. Germline V gives CDR1 DFQATT, CDR2 SNEGSKA (reference sequence). The V end was cut by 3 bases, the J end by 8 bases, with 14 bases between. The CDR3 nucleotides are TGCAGTGCTAGTATGAAGTTGATCGAGCCCCAGCATTTT. Translating it yields CSASMKLIEPQHF.

This clonotype came up a few times. The V gene is TRBV25-1, the J gene TRBJ1-6; D gene ambiguous. CDR3 length: 15 amino acids. Trimming removed 3 bases at V and 7 bases at J, with 13 bases between. CDR1 is MGHDK, CDR2 SYGVNS, per germline. As DNA, the CDR3 is TGTGCCAGCAGTGACCGAAATGGTTGGAATTCACCCCTCCACTTT. Protein sequence: CASSDRNGWNSPLHF.

This rearrangement joins TRBV28 to TRBJ2-7, with D possibly matching TRBD2 (5 bases). V shed 6 bases and J shed 3 bases, with 9 bases lying between them. This CDR3 comprises 12 residues. The germline V gene has CDR1 MDHEN and CDR2 SYDVKM. In DNA form, the CDR3 reads TGTGCCAGCAGAATCCGGGGCTACGAGCAGTACTTC. The encoded protein is CASRIRGYEQYF.

This clonotype has a count of ten or more. The chain couples TRBV5-6 to TRBJ2-3; 10 bases fit TRBD1. Germline assignment: CDR1 SGHDT and CDR2 YYEEEE. Germline trimming cut 3 bases from V and 3 bases from J; bases unmatched to any gene: 10. The CDR3 is 17 residues long. In DNA, the CDR3 is TGTGCCAGCAGCTACCCCGGGACAGGGGTGACGACAGATACGCAGTATTTT. It specifies CASSYPGTGVTTDTQYF.

This clonotype was picked up many times. The chain carries TRBV19 and TRBJ2-1, with TRBD2 matching 13 bases. This CDR3 is 17 amino acids long. V shed 3 bases, J shed 8 bases, and the junction held 10 bases outside the gene matches. CDR1 is LNHDA, CDR2 SQIVND, per germline (reference sequence). CDR3 loop: CASSISLTSGRFYEQFF. Here the CDR3 DNA reads TGTGCCAGTAGTATTTCCCTGACTAGCGGGAGGTTCTATGAGCAGTTCTTC.

This clonotype was seen only a few times. As DNA, the CDR3 is TGTGCCAGCTCAAAGTTCGATCAGCCCCAGCATTTT. Translating it yields CASSKFDQPQHF. The rearrangement links TRBV28 to TRBJ1-5, with unresolved D. The CDR3 covers 12 residues. The V end was cut by 8 bases, the J end by 5 bases, with 10 bases between. Germline V gene sequence: CDR1 MDHEN, CDR2 SYDVKM.

This clonotype was observed many times. V usage is TRBV4-3 and J usage is TRBJ2-7, with TRBD2 matching 11 bases. V lost 0 bases and J lost 2; bases outside the gene matches: 3. CDR3 size: 16 residues. CDR1 and CDR2 from the germline V gene are LGHNA and YSLEER. The DNA for the CDR3 is TGCGCCAGCAGCCAAGAACAACTAGCGGGAGCCTACGAGCAGTACTTC. It encodes CASSQEQLAGAYEQYF.

The chain joins TRBV6-1 to TRBJ2-3; D is possibly TRBD1 (5 bases). CDR1 and CDR2 from the germline V gene are MNHNS and SASEGT. The CDR3 length is 14 residues. V was cut by 5 bases and J by 0 bases, with 9 bases left in between. The chain's CDR3 is CASSQGFSTDTQYF. The CDR3 nucleotides are TGTGCCAGCAGTCAGGGATTCAGCACAGATACGCAGTATTTT.

This clonotype was observed at least ten times. The rearrangement joins TRBV12-3 or TRBV12-4 to TRBJ2-2; D ambiguous. The CDR3 extends over 14 amino acids. V was clipped by 2 bases and J by 7 bases, with 11 bases between them. The CDR3 loop is CASSLRDTRGELFF. CDR3 DNA: TGTGCCAGCAGTTTACGCGACACTCGCGGGGAGCTGTTTTTT.

This clonotype was picked up a small number of times. The rearrangement links TRBV7-9 to TRBJ2-7; tentatively, D is TRBD1 (7 bases). CDR1 and CDR2 from the germline V gene are SEHNR and FQNEAQ (reference sequence). The germline V and J ends were trimmed by 4 bases and 7 bases, with 14 bases remaining between them. The CDR3 runs to 13 residues. The CDR3 spells CASSSQGGLEQYF. The CDR3 DNA reads as TGTGCCAGCAGCTCTCAGGGGGGCTTGGAGCAGTACTTC.

The chain combines TRBV9 with TRBJ2-4; 7 bases match TRBD1. The CDR3 sequence is 17 residues long. Germline V lookup: CDR1 SGDLS, CDR2 YYNGEE. V gave up 3 bases and J gave up 0 bases; unmatched junction bases: 9. CDR3 sequence (DNA): TGTGCCAGCAGCGCGCCCGCCGGGGACAGAGCCAAAAACATTCAGTACTTC. Translated: CASSAPAGDRAKNIQYF. The whole variable domain, remainder taken from reference TRBV9 and TRBJ2-4, is DSGVTQTPKHLITATGQRVTLRCSPRSGDLSVYWYQQSLDQGLQFLIQYYNGEERAKGNILERFSAQQFPDLHSELNLSSLELGDSALYFCASSAPAGDRAKNIQYFGAGTRLSVL.

This clonotype came up a few times. V gene TRBV14 combines with J gene TRBJ2-3; D possibly matches TRBD1 or TRBD2 (5 bases each). CDR3 length: 16 amino acids. Trimming shortened V by 2 bases and J by 2 bases, and 14 bases separated the two germline ends. Germline V gene sequence: CDR1 SGHDN, CDR2 FVKESK. The CDR3 DNA follows: TGTGCCAGCAGCCAAATCAGAGGGGTTCCCACAGATACGCAGTATTTT. This encodes CASSQIRGVPTDTQYF.

This clonotype has only a few counts. The chain couples TRBV20-1 to TRBJ2-1, with D perhaps being TRBD1 or TRBD2 (6 bases each). This CDR3 contains 13 residues. Trimming stripped 2 bases from V and 13 bases from J, with 18 bases between. Germline V gene lookup returns CDR1 DFQATT and CDR2 SNEGSKA (reference sequence). The CDR3 sequence is CSARPGDPGVQFF. CDR3 nucleotide sequence: TGCAGTGCTAGACCAGGGGACCCGGGAGTTCAGTTCTTC.

This clonotype has a count of ten or more. The chain has TRBV5-1 and TRBJ2-7; no clear D. Trimming removed 4 bases from V and 5 bases from J, with 7 bases in between. Germline assignment: CDR1 SGHRS and CDR2 YFSETQ. The CDR3 has 11 residues. CDR3: CASSLEDEQYF. The CDR3 DNA is TGCGCCAGCAGCCTAGAGGACGAGCAGTACTTC. The variable domain in full, with the rest retrieved from reference TRBV5-1 and TRBJ2-7, is KAGVTQTPRYLIKTRGQQVTLSCSPISGHRSVSWYQQTPGQGLQFLFEYFSETQRNKGNFPGRFSGRQFSNSRSEMNVSTLELGDSALYLCASSLEDEQYFGPGTRLTVT.

The V and J genes are TRBV12-3 or TRBV12-4 and TRBJ2-3; TRBD2 matches at 11 bases. The CDR3 spans 16 residues. Germline trimming cut 5 bases from V and 1 base from J; bases unmatched to any gene: 5. CDR3 sequence: CASSLIAGGGTDTQYF. CDR3 bases: TGTGCCAGCAGTCTCATAGCGGGAGGGGGCACAGATACGCAGTATTTT.

V usage is TRBV27 and J usage is TRBJ2-3; D gene uncertain. The CDR3 spans 14 residues. CDR1 MNHEY and CDR2 SMNVEV come from the germline V gene (reference sequence). V was cut by 3 bases and J by 2 bases, with 9 bases left in between. The CDR3 loop is CASSFLGPTDTQYF. In DNA form, the CDR3 reads TGTGCCAGCAGTTTCCTCGGCCCCACAGATACGCAGTATTTT.

J is TRBJ2-1 and V is TRBV14; D remains unclear. Germline CDR1 is SGHDN and CDR2 is FVKESK. The CDR3 is 14 residues long. The V end was cut by 10 bases, the J end by 0 bases, with 13 bases between. This chain's CDR3 is CANTALCSYNEQFF. In DNA, the CDR3 is TGTGCCAACACGGCGCTGTGCTCCTACAATGAGCAGTTCTTC.